This is a list of T cell receptor beta chains from one sample in a study of chronic HIV infection and antiretroviral therapy. One entry per CDR3 protein, called by TCRdb with MiXCR from the 5' RACE reads. The table records roughly 48,000 distinct CDR3 sequences, about 18% of them present only once. The sample consisted of peripheral blood. These receptors were obtained from an adult who had HIV and had not received antiretroviral therapy, or was an uninfected healthy control (not recorded which). Each CDR3 is given without its conserved first and last residue. The order of the fields is clone size, V gene, CDR3 protein. Only some rows state a clone size, as once, few, many or a class for expanded clones.

abundance: NA; v_gene: TRBV28; CDR3aa: ASSSPRTSGSGYEQY
abundance: NA; v_gene: TRBV29-1; CDR3aa: SVTGTEGAF
abundance: NA; v_gene: TRBV4-2; CDR3aa: ASSQPGTNSYEQY
abundance: NA; v_gene: TRBV2; CDR3aa: ASLPRGRGGYT
abundance: few; v_gene: TRBV25-1; CDR3aa: ASSNRGIETQY
abundance: NA; v_gene: TRBV28; CDR3aa: ASSPPPGTFLWAF
abundance: NA; v_gene: TRBV10-2; CDR3aa: ASLDTGNSPLH
abundance: NA; v_gene: TRBV28; CDR3aa: ASSLSVGEAF
abundance: NA; v_gene: TRBV28; CDR3aa: ASSPNRGAF
abundance: NA; v_gene: TRBV12-3/TRBV12-4; CDR3aa: ASRETKGGNQPQH
abundance: few; v_gene: TRBV28; CDR3aa: ASSGVTAKTHEQY
abundance: NA; v_gene: TRBV10-2; CDR3aa: ATQDFAYEQY
abundance: few; v_gene: TRBV10-3; CDR3aa: AISRAGSTDTQY
abundance: many; v_gene: TRBV6-2/TRBV6-3; CDR3aa: ASSYTGLSTVEQY